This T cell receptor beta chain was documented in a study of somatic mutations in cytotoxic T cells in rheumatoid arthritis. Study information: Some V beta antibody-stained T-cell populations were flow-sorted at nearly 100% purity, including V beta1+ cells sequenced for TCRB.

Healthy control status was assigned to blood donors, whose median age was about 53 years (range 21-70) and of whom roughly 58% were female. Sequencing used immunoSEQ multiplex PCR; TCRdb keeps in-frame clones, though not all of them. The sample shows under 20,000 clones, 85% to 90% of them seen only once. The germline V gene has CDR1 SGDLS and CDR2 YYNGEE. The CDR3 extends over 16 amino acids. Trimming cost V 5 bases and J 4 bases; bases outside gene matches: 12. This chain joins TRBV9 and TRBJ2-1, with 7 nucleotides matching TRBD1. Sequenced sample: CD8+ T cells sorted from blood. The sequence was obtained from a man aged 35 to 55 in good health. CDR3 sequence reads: CASSGGEQGSYNEQFF. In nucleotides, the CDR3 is TGTGCCAGCAGTGGGGGAGAACAGGGGTCTTACAATGAGCAGTTCTTC.